This entry is about one T cell receptor (beta chain). The data belong to a study of blood T cell repertoires in COVID-19. Study-wide context: Both acute and convalescent COVID-19 samples were obtained from the United States, Italy and Spain. Nucleic acid was either cDNA or gDNA, and it came from T cells, B-cell-depleted T cells, or PBMCs.

Germline-derived CDR1 and CDR2 are MNHEY and SVGAGI. The CDR3 has 15 amino acids. The ends lost 3 bases at V and 6 bases at J; junction bases unmatched: 7. As processed by the authors: The assay estimated nucleated cells by amplifying reference gene primers. This table comes from immunoSEQ multiplex PCR, and its TCRdb copy is limited to in-frame clones, with some not included. D and trimming come from the DNA, and the V and J calls and clone size come from that table. This sample has fewer than 350,000 clones; around nine tenths occur once, and the top ten carry about 8.7%. The sequence came from a man between 35 and 55 years old with active or convalescent COVID-19. The chain employs TRBV6-5 and TRBJ2-3; 9 nucleotides match TRBD2. The sample consisted of peripheral blood. The CDR3: CASSYDAGGPDTQYF. CDR3 sequence (DNA): TGTGCCAGCAGTTATGATGCGGGGGGGCCCGATACGCAGTATTTT.